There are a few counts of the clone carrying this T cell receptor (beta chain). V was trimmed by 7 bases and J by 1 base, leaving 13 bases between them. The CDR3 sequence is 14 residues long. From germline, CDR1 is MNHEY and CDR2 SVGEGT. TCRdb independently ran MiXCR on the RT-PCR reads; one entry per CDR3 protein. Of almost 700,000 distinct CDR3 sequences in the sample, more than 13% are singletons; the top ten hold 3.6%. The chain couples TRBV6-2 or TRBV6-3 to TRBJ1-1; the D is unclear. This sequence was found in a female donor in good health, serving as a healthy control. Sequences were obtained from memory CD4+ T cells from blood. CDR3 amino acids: CASTYSLGNTEAFF. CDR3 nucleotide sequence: TGTGCCAGCACCTACAGCTTGGGGAACACTGAAGCTTTCTTT.